Below, 4 T cell receptor beta chains from the same sample are listed, as sequenced in a study of response to subunit inactivated influenza vaccine. TCRdb fed the RT-PCR reads into MiXCR, producing one record per CDR3 protein. In the table there are 500,000 to 600,000 distinct CDR3 sequences, 13% of which are singletons. Sequenced material: PBMCs from blood, taken roughly 45 days after vaccination. Receptors were obtained from a man aged 45 to 65 who received an inactivated influenza vaccine.

This clonotype was observed many times. The chain employs TRBV5-7 and TRBJ2-7; 10 bases are shared with TRBD2. TRBV5-7 is an ORF, with its function uncertain. The trim removed 5 bases at V and 5 bases at J, leaving 7 bases unmatched. This CDR3 has 14 amino acids. The CDR3 DNA is TGTGCCAGCAGAGTAGCGGGAGGCCCGAACGAGCAGTACTTC. As protein: CASRVAGGPNEQYF.

The sample holds many counts of this clonotype. V gene TRBV18 combines with J gene TRBJ2-5, with D maybe TRBD2 (6 bases). The ends were cut back, 1 base at V and 2 bases at J, with 8 bases in the middle. CDR1 KGHSH and CDR2 LQKENI come from the germline V gene. The CDR3 is 14 residues long. The CDR3 coding sequence is TGTGCCAGCTCACCACGGCGGGGACAAGAGACCCAGTACTTC. Residues: CASSPRRGQETQYF.

The chain recombines TRBV12-3 or TRBV12-4 with TRBJ2-2; TRBD1 matches 9 bases. This CDR3 comprises 16 residues. The V segment lost 5 bases and the J segment 5 bases; nucleotides outside the gene matches: 9. The DNA for the CDR3 is TGTGCCAGCAGTCCCCGGACAGGGGAAAAAACCGGGGAGCTGTTTTTT. This gives the protein CASSPRTGEKTGELFF.

This clonotype was picked up a small number of times. This chain links TRBV29-1 with TRBJ2-6, with D hard to call. This CDR3 region has 16 residues. The germline V gene encodes CDR1 SQVTM and CDR2 ANQGSEA. V lost 2 bases, J lost 0 bases, and 11 bases lay in between. The CDR3 loop is CSVERVPVSGANVLTF. In DNA, the CDR3 is TGCAGCGTTGAAAGAGTTCCCGTCTCTGGGGCCAACGTCCTGACTTTC.